The clone carrying this T cell receptor beta chain was seen more than once but under ten times. Its antigen is not known. The record originates from a study of T cell repertoires in cytomegalovirus infection. Study as a whole: In public TCR beta signatures, there were indications of both CMV infection and matching HLA type.

TCRdb recomputed calls from the reads with MiXCR, one row per CDR3 protein. This table has 80,000 to 90,000 distinct CDR3 sequences, around 49% appearing once. The receptor's source is a human donor in good health (CMV status not recorded). Some clones in this sample may be carry-over from other donors' samples. The sample was CD8+ T cells from cultured PBMCs, taken from culture after CMV antigen stimulation.

In DNA form, the CDR3 reads TGTGCCACACGACCCGGGCTAGCGGGAGAGCAGTTCTTC. It codes for CATRPGLAGEQFF. The chain recombines TRBV19 with TRBJ2-1; 9 bases align to TRBD2. CDR1 LNHDA and CDR2 SQIVND come from the germline V gene (reference sequence). The CDR3 contains 13 residues. V dropped 10 bases and J dropped 10; count of bases not matched to a gene: 11.